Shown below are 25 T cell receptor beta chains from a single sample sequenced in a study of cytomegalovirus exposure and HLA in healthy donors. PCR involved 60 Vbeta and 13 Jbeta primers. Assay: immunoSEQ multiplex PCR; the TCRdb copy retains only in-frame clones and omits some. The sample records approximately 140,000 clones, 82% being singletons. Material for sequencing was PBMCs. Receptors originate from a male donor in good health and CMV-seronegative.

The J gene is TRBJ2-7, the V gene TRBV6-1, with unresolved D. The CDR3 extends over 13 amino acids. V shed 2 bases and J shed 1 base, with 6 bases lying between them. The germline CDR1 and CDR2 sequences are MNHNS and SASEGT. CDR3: CASSEPGSYEQYF. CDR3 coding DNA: TGTGCCAGCAGTGAACCAGGTTCCTACGAGCAGTACTTC.

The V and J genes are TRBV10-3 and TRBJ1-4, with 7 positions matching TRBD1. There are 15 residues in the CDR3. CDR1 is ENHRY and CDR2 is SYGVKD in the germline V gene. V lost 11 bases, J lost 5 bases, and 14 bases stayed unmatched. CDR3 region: CALRLPATGNEKLFF. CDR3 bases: TGTGCCCTCCGCCTACCCGCGACAGGGAATGAAAAACTGTTTTTT.

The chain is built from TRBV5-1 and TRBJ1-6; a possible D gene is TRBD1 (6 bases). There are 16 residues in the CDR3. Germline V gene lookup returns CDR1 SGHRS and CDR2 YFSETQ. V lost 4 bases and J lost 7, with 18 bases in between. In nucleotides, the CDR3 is TGCGCCAGCAGCGGGGGCTGGTCGTGGGGAAATTCACCCCTCCACTTT. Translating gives CASSGGWSWGNSPLHF.

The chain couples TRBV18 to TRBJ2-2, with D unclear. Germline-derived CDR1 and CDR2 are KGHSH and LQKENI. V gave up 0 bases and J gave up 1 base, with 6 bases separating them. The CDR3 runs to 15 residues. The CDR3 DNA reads TGTGCCAGCTCACCACCGCCGAGGAACACCGGGGAGCTGTTTTTT. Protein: CASSPPPRNTGELFF.

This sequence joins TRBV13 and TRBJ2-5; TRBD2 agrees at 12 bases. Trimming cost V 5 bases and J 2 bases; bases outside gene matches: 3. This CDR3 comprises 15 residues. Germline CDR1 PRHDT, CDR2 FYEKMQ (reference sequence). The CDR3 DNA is TGTGCCAGCAGCCACGGACTAGCGGGACAAGAGACCCAGTACTTC. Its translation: CASSHGLAGQETQYF. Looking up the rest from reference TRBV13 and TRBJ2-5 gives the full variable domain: AAGVIQSPRHLIKEKRETATLKCYPIPRHDTVYWYQQGPGQDPQFLISFYEKMQSDKGSIPDRFSAQQFSDYHSELNMSSLELGDSALYFCASSHGLAGQETQYFGPGTRLLVL.

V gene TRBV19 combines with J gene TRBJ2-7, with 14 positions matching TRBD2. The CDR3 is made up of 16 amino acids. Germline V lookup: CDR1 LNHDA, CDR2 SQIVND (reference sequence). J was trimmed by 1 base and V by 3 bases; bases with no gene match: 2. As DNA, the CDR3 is TGTGCCAGTAGTATGGGGACTAGCGGGGGATCCTACGAGCAGTACTTC. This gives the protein CASSMGTSGGSYEQYF. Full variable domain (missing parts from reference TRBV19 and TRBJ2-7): DGGITQSPKYLFRKEGQNVTLSCEQNLNHDAMYWYRQDPGQGLRLIYYSQIVNDFQKGDIAEGYSVSREKKESFPLTVTSAQKNPTAFYLCASSMGTSGGSYEQYFGPGTRLTVT.

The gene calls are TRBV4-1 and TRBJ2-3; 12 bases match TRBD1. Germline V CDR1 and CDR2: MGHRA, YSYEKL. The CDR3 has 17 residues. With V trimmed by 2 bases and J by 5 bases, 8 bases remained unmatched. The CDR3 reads CASSQFPGQGAQDTQYF. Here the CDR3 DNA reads TGCGCCAGCAGCCAATTCCCGGGACAGGGGGCGCAAGATACGCAGTATTTT.

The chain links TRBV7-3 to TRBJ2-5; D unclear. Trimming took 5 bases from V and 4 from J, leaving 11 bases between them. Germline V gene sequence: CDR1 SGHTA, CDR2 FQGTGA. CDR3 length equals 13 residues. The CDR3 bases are TGTGCCAGCAGCCCCTACCATGGAGAGACCCAGTACTTC. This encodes CASSPYHGETQYF.

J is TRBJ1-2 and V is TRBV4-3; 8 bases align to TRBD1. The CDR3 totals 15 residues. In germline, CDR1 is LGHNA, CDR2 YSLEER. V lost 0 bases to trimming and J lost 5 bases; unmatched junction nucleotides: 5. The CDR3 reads CASSQDRTGRYGYTF. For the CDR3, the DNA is TGCGCCAGCAGCCAAGATCGGACAGGGAGGTATGGCTACACCTTC.

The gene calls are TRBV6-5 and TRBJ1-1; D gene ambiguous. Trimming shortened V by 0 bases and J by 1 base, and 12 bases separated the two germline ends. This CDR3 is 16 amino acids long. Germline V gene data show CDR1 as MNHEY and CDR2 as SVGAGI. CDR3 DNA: TGTGCCAGCAGTTACTCGTTCCGCCAGTCGAACACTGAAGCTTTCTTT. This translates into CASSYSFRQSNTEAFF.

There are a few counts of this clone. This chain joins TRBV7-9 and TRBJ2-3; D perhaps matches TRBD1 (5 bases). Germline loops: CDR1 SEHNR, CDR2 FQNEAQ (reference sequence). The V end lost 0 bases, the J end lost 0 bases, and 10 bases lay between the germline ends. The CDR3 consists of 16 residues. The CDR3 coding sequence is TGTGCCAGCAGCTTAGCAGGGGCCTTTAGCACAGATACGCAGTATTTT. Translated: CASSLAGAFSTDTQYF.

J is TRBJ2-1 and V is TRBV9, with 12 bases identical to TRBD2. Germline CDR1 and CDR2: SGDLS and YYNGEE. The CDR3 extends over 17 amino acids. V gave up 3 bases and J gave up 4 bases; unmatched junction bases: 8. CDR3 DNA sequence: TGTGCCAGCAGCGCAAACCGAGGACTAGCGGGATACAATGAGCAGTTCTTC. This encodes CASSANRGLAGYNEQFF.

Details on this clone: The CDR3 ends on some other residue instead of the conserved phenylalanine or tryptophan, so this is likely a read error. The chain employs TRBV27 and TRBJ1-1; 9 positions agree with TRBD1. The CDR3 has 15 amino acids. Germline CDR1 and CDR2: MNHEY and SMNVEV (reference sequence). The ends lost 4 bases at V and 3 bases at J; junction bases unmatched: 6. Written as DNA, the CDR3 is TGTGCCAGCAGTTCGAGACAGGGGGGGCACACTGAAGCTTTCCTT. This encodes CASSSRQGGHTEAFL.

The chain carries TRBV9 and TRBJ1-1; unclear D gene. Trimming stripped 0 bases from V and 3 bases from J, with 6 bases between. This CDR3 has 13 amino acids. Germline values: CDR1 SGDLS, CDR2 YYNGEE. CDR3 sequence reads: CASSVVGDTEAFF. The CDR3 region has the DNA TGTGCCAGCAGCGTAGTCGGGGACACTGAAGCTTTCTTT. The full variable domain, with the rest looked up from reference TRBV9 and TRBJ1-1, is DSGVTQTPKHLITATGQRVTLRCSPRSGDLSVYWYQQSLDQGLQFLIQYYNGEERAKGNILERFSAQQFPDLHSELNLSSLELGDSALYFCASSVVGDTEAFFGQGTRLTVV.

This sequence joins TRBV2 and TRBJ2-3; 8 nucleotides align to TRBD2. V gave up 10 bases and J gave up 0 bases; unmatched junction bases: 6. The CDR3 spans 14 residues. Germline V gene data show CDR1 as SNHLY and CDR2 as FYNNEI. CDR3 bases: TGTGCCACACAACCTAGCGGGAGCACAGATACGCAGTATTTT. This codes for CATQPSGSTDTQYF.

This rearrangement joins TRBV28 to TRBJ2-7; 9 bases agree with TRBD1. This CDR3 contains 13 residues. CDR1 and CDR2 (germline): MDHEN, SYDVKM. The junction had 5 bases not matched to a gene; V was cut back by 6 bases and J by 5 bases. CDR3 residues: CASRTGGPHEQYF. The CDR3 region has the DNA TGTGCCAGCAGGACAGGGGGGCCCCACGAGCAGTACTTC.

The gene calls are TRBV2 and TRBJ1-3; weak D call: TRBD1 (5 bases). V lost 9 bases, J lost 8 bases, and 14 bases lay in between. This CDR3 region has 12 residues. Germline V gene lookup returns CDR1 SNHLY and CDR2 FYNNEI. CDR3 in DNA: TGTGCCAGTTCTCCCAGGGATCACACCATATATTTT. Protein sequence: CASSPRDHTIYF.

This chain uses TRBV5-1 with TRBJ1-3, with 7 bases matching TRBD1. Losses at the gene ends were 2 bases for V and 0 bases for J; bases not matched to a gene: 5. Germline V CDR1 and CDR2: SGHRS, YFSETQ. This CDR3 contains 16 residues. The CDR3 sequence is CASSFTTGPSGNTIYF. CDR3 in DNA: TGCGCCAGCAGCTTTACGACAGGGCCCTCTGGAAACACCATATATTTT.

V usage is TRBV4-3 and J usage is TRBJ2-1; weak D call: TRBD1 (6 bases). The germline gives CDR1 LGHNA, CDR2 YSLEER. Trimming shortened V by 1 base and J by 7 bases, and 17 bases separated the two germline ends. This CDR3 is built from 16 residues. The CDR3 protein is CASSQASGTFENEQFF. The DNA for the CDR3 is TGCGCCAGCAGCCAAGCTTCGGGGACATTCGAGAATGAGCAGTTCTTC.

This chain's CDR3 is CAWSAANTGELFF. In DNA, the CDR3 is TGTGCCTGGAGTGCAGCGAACACCGGGGAGCTGTTTTTT. The chain is built from TRBV30 and TRBJ2-2; no reliable D call. Trimming shortened V by 1 base and J by 0 bases, and 3 bases separated the two germline ends. Germline values: CDR1 GTSNPN, CDR2 SVGIG (reference sequence). The CDR3 loop spans 13 amino acids.

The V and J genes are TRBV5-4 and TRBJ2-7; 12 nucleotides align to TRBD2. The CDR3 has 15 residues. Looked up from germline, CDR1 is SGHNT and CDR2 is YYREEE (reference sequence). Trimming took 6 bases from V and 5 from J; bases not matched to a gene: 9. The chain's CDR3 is CASTVRTSGNDEQYF. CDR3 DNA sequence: TGTGCCAGCACCGTTAGGACTAGCGGGAATGACGAGCAGTACTTC. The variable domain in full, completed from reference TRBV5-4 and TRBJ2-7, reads ETGVTQSPTHLIKTRGQQVTLRCSSQSGHNTVSWYQQALGQGPQFIFQYYREEENGRGNFPPRFSGLQFPNYSSELNVNALELDDSALYLCASTVRTSGNDEQYFGPGTRLTVT.

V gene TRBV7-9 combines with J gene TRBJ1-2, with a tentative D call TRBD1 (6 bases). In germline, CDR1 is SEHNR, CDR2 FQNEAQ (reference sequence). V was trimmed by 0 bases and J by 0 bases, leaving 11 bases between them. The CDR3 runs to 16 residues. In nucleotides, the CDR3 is TGTGCCAGCAGCTTAGCTGGACAGTTTTCTAACTATGGCTACACCTTC. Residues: CASSLAGQFSNYGYTF.

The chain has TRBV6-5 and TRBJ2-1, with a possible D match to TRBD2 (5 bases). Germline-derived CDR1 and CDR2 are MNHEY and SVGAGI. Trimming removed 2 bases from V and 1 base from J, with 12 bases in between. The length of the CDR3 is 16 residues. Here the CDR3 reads CASSYEGGFSYNEQFF. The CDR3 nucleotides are TGTGCCAGCAGTTACGAGGGCGGGTTTTCCTACAATGAGCAGTTCTTC.

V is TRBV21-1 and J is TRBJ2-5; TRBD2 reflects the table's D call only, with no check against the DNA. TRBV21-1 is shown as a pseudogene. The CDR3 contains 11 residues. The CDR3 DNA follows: TGTGCCAGCAGCATACTAGAGACCCAGTACTTC. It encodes CASSILETQYF.

CDR3 loop: CATSRRPPTIGLAGDKNIQYF. The CDR3 nucleotides are TGTGCCACCAGCAGGAGACCGCCCACGATCGGACTAGCGGGAGATAAAAACATTCAGTACTTC. V usage is TRBV15 and J usage is TRBJ2-4, with 13 bases fitting TRBD2. V trimming: 3 bases; J trimming: 4 bases; junction bases outside the gene matches: 18. This CDR3 is 21 amino acids long. The V gene's germline CDR1 is LNHNV and CDR2 YYDKDF (reference sequence).